This T cell receptor beta chain was documented in a study of blood T cell repertoires in COVID-19. The germline V gene encodes CDR1 MGHRA and CDR2 YSYEKL. Trimming left V 0 bases short and J 3 bases short, with 11 bases between. This CDR3 comprises 15 residues. Authors' data handling: Amplification of reference gene primers provided the estimated nucleated cell counts. Clones were read by immunoSEQ multiplex PCR, and TCRdb kept only the in-frame ones, dropping some. That table supplies the V and J calls and clone size; D and trimming were determined from the DNA. The sample lists a few hundred thousand clones; roughly four fifths were seen once. Patients in Seattle were enrolled during active infection, then followed longitudinally.

The gene calls are TRBV4-1 and TRBJ1-1; a weak D match, TRBD1 (5 bases). This TCR was sampled from a person aged 70 to 85 with COVID-19, enrolled during active disease. The sequencing sample was made of peripheral blood. DNA for the CDR3: TGCGCCAGCAGCCAAGATACCTGGGGGGACACTGAAGCTTTCTTT. The encoded protein is CASSQDTWGDTEAFF.